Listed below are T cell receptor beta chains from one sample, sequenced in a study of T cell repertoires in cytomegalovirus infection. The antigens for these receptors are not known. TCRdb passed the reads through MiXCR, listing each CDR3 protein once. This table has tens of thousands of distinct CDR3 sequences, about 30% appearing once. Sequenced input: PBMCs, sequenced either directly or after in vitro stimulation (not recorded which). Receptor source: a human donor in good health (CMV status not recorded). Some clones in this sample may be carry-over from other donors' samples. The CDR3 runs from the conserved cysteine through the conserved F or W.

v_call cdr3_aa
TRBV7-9 CASSPSGQGLAKNIQYF
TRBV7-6 CASRSTGTGVSGELFF
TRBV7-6 CASSLELAGAYNEQFF
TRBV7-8 CASSSVSGANVLTF
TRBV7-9 CASSVGTGGRETQYF
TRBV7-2 CASSLRQGNLEQYF
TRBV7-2 CASSLEGLVETQYF
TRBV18 CASSPSPTGSYGYTF
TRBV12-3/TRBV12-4 CASSSERLAGVETQYF
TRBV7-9 CASSSAGTGFPFGQYF
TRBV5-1 CASSLGYFSNYGYTF
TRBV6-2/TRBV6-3 CASSPPLAGELFF
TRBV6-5 CASSRPGGDSGANVLTF
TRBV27 CASSSTGQVSPLHF
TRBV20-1 CSASPLLGAYTDTQYF
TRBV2 CATSIGVHTDTQYF
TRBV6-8 CASSYSMSARGGYTF
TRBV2 CASGDRADTQYF
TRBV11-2 CASSLRDIYEQYF
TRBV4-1 CASSQGGSPLHF
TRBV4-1 CASSHLGQGKNSPLHF
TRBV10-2 CASSDPLTSGGRGRTEAFF
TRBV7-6 CASSLGGPGPVNTEAFF
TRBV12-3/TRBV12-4 CASSFGGYEAFF
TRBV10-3 CAISATSGRAREQFF
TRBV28 CASSFGDRGLSYTF
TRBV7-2 CASSLLGDPGNTIYF
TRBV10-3 CAISESSGYYSNQPQHF
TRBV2 CASSPPEALGSPLHF
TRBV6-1 CASSEYRGAEAFF
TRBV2 CASTRVQPAAEQFF
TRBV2 CASSDIGPEAFF
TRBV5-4 CASSLEPQGGEQYF
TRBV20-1 CSLINYRGEETQYF
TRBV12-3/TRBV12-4 CASSLRRRGIANTGELFF
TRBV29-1 CSVEDTGTTNEQFF
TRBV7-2 CASSFYDTQYF
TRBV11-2 CASSPQRTGPPYNEQFF
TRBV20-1 CSASLLASTDTQYF
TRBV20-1 CSATRTSSYEQYF
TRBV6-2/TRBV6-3 CASSSPPEDTEAFF
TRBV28 CASSLGGPGGNTIYF
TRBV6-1 CAISPGQRIQYF
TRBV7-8 CASSLELWGGTEAFF
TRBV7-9 CASSGGGTTLQETQYF
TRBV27 CASSLGGPNQPQHF
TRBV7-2 CASIISGSGGELFF
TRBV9 CASSVDGTSTETQYF